This T cell receptor (beta chain) stems from a study of blood T cell repertoires in COVID-19. As for the study in general: Donors in the United States, Italy and Spain gave samples during acute or convalescent COVID-19. In each case, the material was cDNA or gDNA derived from T cells, B-cell-depleted T cells, or PBMCs.

TCRdb keeps only in-frame clones here, not all; method: immunoSEQ multiplex PCR. This table holds 100,000 or so clones, roughly 92% found once. Germline-derived CDR1 and CDR2 are MNHEY and SMNVEV (reference sequence). V lost 3 bases and J lost 1, with 15 bases in between. CDR3 length: 16 residues. Sequencing was carried out using peripheral blood. The V gene is TRBV27, the J gene TRBJ2-5; TRBD1 might be the D (6 bases). This clonotype originated in a man aged 65 to 85 with acute or convalescent COVID-19. CDR3: CASSFFPPRGQETQYF. In DNA form, the CDR3 reads TGTGCCAGCAGTTTCTTCCCCCCCAGGGGCCAAGAGACCCAGTACTTC.